The present T cell receptor (beta chain) was sequenced within a study of blood T cell repertoires in COVID-19. Study processing details: For nucleated cells, counts were estimated from reference gene primer amplification. Clones were sequenced by immunoSEQ multiplex PCR, and TCRdb holds only the in-frame ones, with some missing. V and J calls and clone size are copied from that table; D and trimming were computed from the DNA. The sample has roughly 200,000 clones; about 80% are singletons. The ends lost 5 bases at V and 8 bases at J; junction bases unmatched: 9. Germline V gene lookup returns CDR1 SGHTA and CDR2 FQGTGA. CDR3 length: 14 amino acids. This clone was counted a few times.

The sample consisted of peripheral blood. The receptor was derived from a man aged 55 to 70 with acute or convalescent COVID-19. This chain uses TRBV7-3 with TRBJ2-3; 8 bases map to TRBD2. CDR3 in amino acids: CASSAGLDFGTQYF. The CDR3 DNA reads TGTGCCAGCAGCGCGGGACTAGATTTTGGTACGCAGTATTTT.